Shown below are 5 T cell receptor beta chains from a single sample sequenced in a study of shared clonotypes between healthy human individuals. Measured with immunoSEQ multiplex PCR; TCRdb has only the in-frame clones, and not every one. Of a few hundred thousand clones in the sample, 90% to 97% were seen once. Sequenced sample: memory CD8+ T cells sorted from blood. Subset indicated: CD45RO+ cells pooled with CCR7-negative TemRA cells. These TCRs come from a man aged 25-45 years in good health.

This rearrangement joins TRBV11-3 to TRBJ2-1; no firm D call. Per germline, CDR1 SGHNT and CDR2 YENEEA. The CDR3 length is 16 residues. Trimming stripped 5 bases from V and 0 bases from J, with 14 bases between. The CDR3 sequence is CASSRAPRDSYNEQFF. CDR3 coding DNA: TGTGCCAGCAGCAGAGCCCCAAGGGACTCCTACAATGAGCAGTTCTTC.

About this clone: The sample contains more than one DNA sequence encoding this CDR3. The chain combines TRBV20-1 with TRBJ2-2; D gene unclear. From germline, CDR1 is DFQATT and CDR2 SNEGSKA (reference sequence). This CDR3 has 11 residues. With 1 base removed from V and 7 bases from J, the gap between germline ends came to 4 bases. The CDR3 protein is CSARGSGELFF. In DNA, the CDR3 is TGCAGTGCTAGAGGTAGCGGGGAGCTGTTTTTT.

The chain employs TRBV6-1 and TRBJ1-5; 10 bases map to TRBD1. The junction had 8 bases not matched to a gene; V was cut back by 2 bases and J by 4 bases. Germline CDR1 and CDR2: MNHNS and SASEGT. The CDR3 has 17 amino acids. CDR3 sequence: CASSEFGTGALNQPQHF. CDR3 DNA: TGTGCCAGCAGTGAATTCGGGACAGGGGCTTTAAATCAGCCCCAGCATTTT.

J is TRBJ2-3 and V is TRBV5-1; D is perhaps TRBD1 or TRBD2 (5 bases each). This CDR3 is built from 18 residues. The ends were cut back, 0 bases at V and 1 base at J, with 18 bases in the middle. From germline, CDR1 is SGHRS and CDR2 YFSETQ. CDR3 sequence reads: CASSLGPQGVSGTDTQYF. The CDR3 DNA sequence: TGCGCCAGCAGCTTGGGTCCGCAGGGAGTCTCGGGCACAGATACGCAGTATTTT.

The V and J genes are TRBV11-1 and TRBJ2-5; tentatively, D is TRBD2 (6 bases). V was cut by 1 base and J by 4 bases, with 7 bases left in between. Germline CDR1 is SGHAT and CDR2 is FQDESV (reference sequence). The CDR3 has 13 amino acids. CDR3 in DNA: TGTGCCAGCAGCTTAGGGCGGGGAGAGACCCAGTACTTC. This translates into CASSLGRGETQYF.